This T cell receptor beta chain was identified during a study of cytomegalovirus exposure and HLA in healthy donors. In the study overall: Previous work identified roughly 110 million unique TCR beta sequences from some 170 million T cells.

Whole-study findings and limits: Further analysis, carried out later, found HLA-associated TCR beta chains more clonally expanded than equally common other chains.

Points on this clone: Its antigen is not known.

The CDR3 sequence is 15 residues long. Deletions cut 2 bases from V and 2 bases from J, with 10 bases between. Germline V gene data show CDR1 as MNHEY and CDR2 as SVGAGI. The PCR made use of 60 Vbeta and 13 Jbeta primers. TCRdb's copy holds only in-frame clones and misses some; the assay was immunoSEQ multiplex PCR. This table holds around 150,000 clones. Specimen: PBMCs. The clonotype was recovered from a young man in good health and CMV-seronegative. The rearrangement joins TRBV6-5 to TRBJ2-4; weak D call: TRBD1 (6 bases). The CDR3 loop reads CASSYLGQTKNIQYF. CDR3 in DNA: TGTGCCAGCAGTTACCTCGGACAGACCAAAAACATTCAGTACTTC.